The T cell receptor (beta chain) under discussion was sequenced for a study of T cells expressing NK-cell markers. Germline CDR1 and CDR2: DFQATT and SNEGSKA (reference sequence). The CDR3 is made up of 14 amino acids. Details on this clonotype: The antigen is not known.

Study-level results: Dominant NKG2C+ clonotypes accounted for roughly 1.0-7.0% of CD8+ T cells in roughly 6 donors.

Beta-chain TCR cDNA was generated via 5'RACE template switching with UMIs. Following a re-call of the 5' RACE reads, TCRdb has one entry per CDR3 protein and lacks DNA. The specimen's table records about 540,000 distinct CDR3 sequences. Sequencing was performed on blood T cells: a sorted CD56 or NKG2C T cell subset, CD4+ or CD8+ T cells, or bulk PBMC T cells (not recorded which). This clonotype originated in a man aged 18 to 35 in good health. The rearrangement joins TRBV20-1 to TRBJ2-2; with no DNA, the TCRdb D assignment of TRBD1 cannot be verified. The chain's CDR3 is CSAMGDRYTGELFF.